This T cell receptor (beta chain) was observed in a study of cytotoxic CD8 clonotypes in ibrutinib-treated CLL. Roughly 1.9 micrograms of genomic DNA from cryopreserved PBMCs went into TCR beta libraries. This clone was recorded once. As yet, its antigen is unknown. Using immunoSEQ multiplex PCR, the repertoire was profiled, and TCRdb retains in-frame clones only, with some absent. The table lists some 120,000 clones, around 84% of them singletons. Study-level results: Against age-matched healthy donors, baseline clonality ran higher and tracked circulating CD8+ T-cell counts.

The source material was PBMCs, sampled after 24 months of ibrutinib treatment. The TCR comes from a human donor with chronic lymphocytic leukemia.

CDR3 sequence reads: CATSRTMSSGANVLTF. As DNA, the CDR3 is TGTGCCACCAGCAGAACTATGAGCTCTGGGGCCAACGTCCTGACTTTC. The chain carries TRBV15 and TRBJ2-6; no reliable D call. This CDR3 spans 16 amino acids. The ends were cut back, 2 bases at V and 0 bases at J, with 8 bases in the middle. Germline CDR1 is LNHNV and CDR2 is YYDKDF (reference sequence).